Sequencing of this T cell receptor beta chain was carried out in a study of CD8 T cells in ankylosing spondylitis. This clonotype was detected many times. Quantitative 5'-RACE with molecular barcodes produced the TCR beta libraries. TCRdb independently ran MiXCR on the 5' RACE reads; one entry per CDR3 protein. The table includes approximately 250,000 distinct CDR3 sequences, roughly 8.2% detected once. The sequencing sample was made of blood, either unsorted or a sorted T cell fraction (not recorded which). The clonotype comes from a female donor with ankylosing spondylitis or in good health (not recorded which).

The CDR3 DNA follows: TGTGCCAGCTCCTCCCTCGGGTCCTACAATGAGCAGTTCTTC. It codes for CASSSLGSYNEQFF. The chain has TRBV19 and TRBJ2-1; no definite D call. The CDR3 consists of 14 residues. Trimming pared 9 bases from V and 1 base from J, leaving 13 bases between. CDR1 is LNHDA, CDR2 SQIVND, per germline (reference sequence). The variable domain in full, completed from reference TRBV19 and TRBJ2-1, reads DGGITQSPKYLFRKEGQNVTLSCEQNLNHDAMYWYRQDPGQGLRLIYYSQIVNDFQKGDIAEGYSVSREKKESFPLTVTSAQKNPTAFYLCASSSLGSYNEQFFGPGTRLTVL.